Detailed here is one T cell receptor (beta chain). The entry originates in a study of cytomegalovirus exposure and HLA in healthy donors. The overall study: Tens of millions of unique TCRs from HLA-typed donors were held in an early release of data. Of fewer than 450 genotyped donors, 81% clustered with self-reported Caucasian donors.

Primers included in the PCR were 60 Vbeta and 13 Jbeta primers. Clones were read by immunoSEQ multiplex PCR, and TCRdb kept only the in-frame ones, dropping some. Of about 130,000 clones listed, more than 9% are singletons. V lost 2 bases and J 1 base, leaving 17 bases between the germline ends. Germline V gene sequence: CDR1 SNHLY, CDR2 FYNNEI. The CDR3 is made up of 17 amino acids. The genes are TRBV2 and TRBJ1-1; D ambiguous. Source material: PBMCs. The TCR sequence derives from a woman between 18 and 29 years old in good health and CMV-seropositive. CDR3 residues: CASSEKSAIIGNTEAFF. The DNA for the CDR3 is TGTGCCAGCAGTGAAAAGTCAGCGATAATTGGGAACACTGAAGCTTTCTTT. The full variable domain, completed using reference TRBV2 and TRBJ1-1, is EPEVTQTPSHQVTQMGQEVILRCVPISNHLYFYWYRQILGQKVEFLVSFYNNEISEKSEIFDDQFSVERPDGSNFTLKIRSTKLEDSAMYFCASSEKSAIIGNTEAFFGQGTRLTVV.